One T cell receptor beta chain is described in this entry. What it binds is not known. This sample is part of a study of cytomegalovirus exposure and HLA in healthy donors. Findings of the study overall: According to the study, about 180 TCR beta chains were cytomegalovirus-associated.

The PCR ran on 60 Vbeta and 13 Jbeta primers. Libraries were prepared by immunoSEQ multiplex PCR; TCRdb keeps only in-frame clonotypes and omits some of them. The sample has 100,000 or so clones; 70% are singletons. The germline gives CDR1 SGHAT, CDR2 FQNNGV. CDR3 length: 15 residues. V was trimmed by 3 bases and J by 0 bases, leaving 10 bases between them. The sequencing input was PBMCs. The receptor's source is a man in his forties or fifties in good health and CMV-seronegative. This sequence joins TRBV11-2 and TRBJ2-3; no clear D. The CDR3 DNA is TGTGCCAGCAGCTTTAGAGGAAGCAGCACAGATACGCAGTATTTT. Translating it yields CASSFRGSSTDTQYF.